These 23 T cell receptor beta chains were all obtained from the same sample, sequenced in a study of PD-1 blockade in classical Hodgkin lymphoma. Time point here: cycle 4 day 1 (C4D1), after 5 to 7 weeks of nivolumab. Relapses following autologous stem cell transplantation were seen in all patients, with brentuximab vedotin exposure varying. Magnetic negative selection purified CD4+ T cells from thawed PBMCs. Sequenced by immunoSEQ multiplex PCR; TCRdb stores in-frame clones only, minus some. The repertoire has roughly 18,000 clones, 70% of them found once; the top ten carry approximately 2.7%. This material consisted of CD4+ T cells from blood, taken before the fourth cycle of nivolumab. These receptors were obtained from a human donor with classical Hodgkin lymphoma.

This clone was observed once. This chain connects TRBV18 to TRBJ2-7; 9 nucleotides agree with TRBD1. In germline, CDR1 is KGHSH, CDR2 LQKENI. V gave up 6 bases and J gave up 2 bases; unmatched junction bases: 5. The CDR3 is made up of 14 amino acids. CDR3 sequence reads: CASSPGTGPYEQYF. The CDR3 bases are TGTGCCAGCTCCCCCGGGACAGGGCCCTACGAGCAGTACTTC.

This clone showed up just a few times. The V call is TRBV7-9, the J call TRBJ1-1; D is unclear. Trimming pared 5 bases from V and 1 base from J, leaving 11 bases between. The CDR3 runs 14 residues. From germline, CDR1 is SEHNR and CDR2 FQNEAQ (reference sequence). Here the CDR3 DNA reads TGTGCCAGCAGCAAACCTCCGGGGAACACTGAAGCTTTCTTT. Translated: CASSKPPGNTEAFF.

The rearrangement joins TRBV7-7 to TRBJ2-5; D is perhaps TRBD1 (7 bases). This CDR3 is 15 amino acids long. Germline V gene lookup returns CDR1 SSHAT and CDR2 FNYEAQ (reference sequence). V shed 5 bases and J shed 1 base, with 14 bases lying between them. CDR3 sequence: CASSIGGTAQETQYF. In DNA form, the CDR3 reads TGTGCCAGCAGCATCGGCGGGACAGCCCAAGAGACCCAGTACTTC.

Only one count was recorded for this clone. The rearrangement joins TRBV4-3 to TRBJ2-4; 10 positions agree with TRBD2. Germline-derived CDR1 and CDR2 are LGHNA and YSLEER. V was pared by 0 bases and J by 4 bases, with 6 bases of the junction left unmatched. This CDR3 region has 17 residues. The CDR3 protein is CASSQDPRTSGKNIQYF. The DNA of the CDR3 is TGCGCCAGCAGCCAAGACCCGAGGACTAGCGGAAAAAACATTCAGTACTTC.

This clone was observed a handful of times. CDR3 bases: TGTGCCAGCAGCTTAGCGGGAAGGGCCTACGAGCAGTACTTC. Translation gives CASSLAGRAYEQYF. The gene calls are TRBV28 and TRBJ2-7; 8 bases align to TRBD2. Losses at the gene ends were 6 bases for V and 2 bases for J; bases not matched to a gene: 6. CDR1 is MDHEN and CDR2 is SYDVKM in the germline V gene. The CDR3 sequence is 14 residues long.

This rearrangement joins TRBV7-2 to TRBJ1-1; the match to TRBD1 covers 8 bases. The V segment lost 4 bases and the J segment 1 base; nucleotides outside the gene matches: 2. The length of the CDR3 is 14 residues. Germline V gives CDR1 SGHTA, CDR2 FQGNSA. This CDR3 reads CASSWGQANTEAFF. CDR3 coding DNA: TGTGCCAGCAGCTGGGGACAGGCGAACACTGAAGCTTTCTTT. The full variable domain, its missing parts supplied by reference TRBV7-2 and TRBJ1-1, is GAGVSQSPSNKVTEKGKDVELRCDPISGHTALYWYRQSLGQGLEFLIYFQGNSAPDKSGLPSDRFSAERTGGSVSTLTIQRTQQEDSAVYLCASSWGQANTEAFFGQGTRLTVV.

This chain links TRBV4-3 with TRBJ1-6, with D hard to call. V was clipped by 0 bases and J by 2 bases, with 11 bases between them. CDR1 and CDR2 from the germline V gene are LGHNA and YSLEER. This CDR3 spans 17 amino acids. Here the CDR3 reads CASSQELRAAYNSPLHF. Written as DNA, the CDR3 is TGCGCCAGCAGCCAAGAGTTGAGGGCGGCCTATAATTCACCCCTCCACTTT.

In this sample, this clone turned up a few times. J is TRBJ1-6 and V is TRBV14; no reliable D call. The CDR3 spans 14 residues. Trimming took 0 bases from V and 7 from J, leaving 7 bases between them. CDR1 and CDR2 (germline): SGHDN, FVKESK. The CDR3 nucleotides are TGTGCCAGCAGCCAAGATCTGGGGAATTCACCCCTCCACTTT. Amino acids: CASSQDLGNSPLHF.

J is TRBJ2-7 and V is TRBV5-4; the D gene could be TRBD1 or TRBD2 (5 bases each). The germline gives CDR1 SGHNT, CDR2 YYREEE (reference sequence). The CDR3 has 16 residues. Between the trimmed V and J ends, which lost 0 bases and 3 bases, there was a span of 16 bases. The CDR3 spells CASSLGGTTKGYEQYF. The CDR3 region has the DNA TGTGCCAGCAGCTTGGGGGGGACCACAAAAGGCTACGAGCAGTACTTC. Full variable domain (remainder filled in from reference TRBV5-4 and TRBJ2-7): ETGVTQSPTHLIKTRGQQVTLRCSSQSGHNTVSWYQQALGQGPQFIFQYYREEENGRGNFPPRFSGLQFPNYSSELNVNALELDDSALYLCASSLGGTTKGYEQYFGPGTRLTVT.

In regard to this clone: An end of the junction differs from the germline gene, which may be a read error. The same CDR3 can be traced to other DNA sequences in this sample. The chain joins TRBV18 to TRBJ2-7; the D gene is possibly TRBD2 (5 bases). The germline V gene has CDR1 KGHSH and CDR2 LQKENI. The CDR3 has 14 residues. Written as DNA, the CDR3 is TGTGCCAGCTCACCACGTCCAGGAGGCGACGAGCAATACTTC. It codes for CASSPRPGGDEQYF.

The V call is TRBV5-1, the J call TRBJ2-1, with unresolved D. The germline V gene encodes CDR1 SGHRS and CDR2 YFSETQ. With 4 bases removed from V and 7 bases from J, the gap between germline ends came to 18 bases. CDR3 length: 15 amino acids. The CDR3 nucleotides read TGCGCCAGCAGCGACGGCCAGGCCTTGAGGAATGAGCAGTTCTTC. Its translation: CASSDGQALRNEQFF. Full variable domain (remainder filled in from reference TRBV5-1 and TRBJ2-1): KAGVTQTPRYLIKTRGQQVTLSCSPISGHRSVSWYQQTPGQGLQFLFEYFSETQRNKGNFPGRFSGRQFSNSRSEMNVSTLELGDSALYLCASSDGQALRNEQFFGPGTRLTVL.

V and J are TRBV7-9 and TRBJ2-6; no clear D. The CDR3 runs to 15 residues. The germline V gene has CDR1 SEHNR and CDR2 FQNEAQ (reference sequence). V dropped 2 bases and J dropped 2 bases, with 7 bases sitting between them. In DNA, the CDR3 is TGTGCCAGCAGCTTACTTCTAGCTGGGGCCAACGTCCTGACTTTC. Protein sequence: CASSLLLAGANVLTF.

The rearrangement joins TRBV9 to TRBJ2-1; tentative D call: TRBD1 (5 bases). The V end lost 0 bases, the J end lost 7 bases, and 8 bases lay between the germline ends. Germline V gene lookup returns CDR1 SGDLS and CDR2 YYNGEE. CDR3 size: 13 residues. CDR3 in DNA: TGTGCCAGCAGCGTAGAGGGGTGGAATGAGCAGTTCTTC. Translation gives CASSVEGWNEQFF. The variable domain in full, with the rest retrieved from reference TRBV9 and TRBJ2-1, is DSGVTQTPKHLITATGQRVTLRCSPRSGDLSVYWYQQSLDQGLQFLIQYYNGEERAKGNILERFSAQQFPDLHSELNLSSLELGDSALYFCASSVEGWNEQFFGPGTRLTVL.

The V gene is TRBV9, the J gene TRBJ1-1; maybe TRBD1 (6 bases). The ends were cut back, 2 bases at V and 0 bases at J, with 14 bases in the middle. Germline CDR1 is SGDLS and CDR2 is YYNGEE. The CDR3 runs to 16 residues. The CDR3 here is CASSVGSGQMNTEAFF. The CDR3 DNA follows: TGTGCCAGCAGCGTTGGGTCCGGACAGATGAACACTGAAGCTTTCTTT.

This clone showed up just once. The chain combines TRBV7-2 with TRBJ2-3; no definite D call. The V gene's germline CDR1 is SGHTA and CDR2 FQGNSA. V lost 5 bases and J 10 bases, leaving 19 bases between the germline ends. The CDR3 is 14 residues long. CDR3 nucleotides: TGTGCCAGCAGCCCACCCCCGACAAATCGGGCGCAGTATTTT. This encodes CASSPPPTNRAQYF. The variable domain in full, completed from reference TRBV7-2 and TRBJ2-3, reads GAGVSQSPSNKVTEKGKDVELRCDPISGHTALYWYRQSLGQGLEFLIYFQGNSAPDKSGLPSDRFSAERTGGSVSTLTIQRTQQEDSAVYLCASSPPPTNRAQYFGPGTRLTVL.

The chain employs TRBV11-2 and TRBJ2-1; a possible D gene is TRBD1 (6 bases). The CDR3 extends over 14 amino acids. V gave up 0 bases and J gave up 3 bases, with 6 bases separating them. Germline CDR1 and CDR2: SGHAT and FQNNGV. CDR3 nucleotides: TGTGCCAGCAGCTTAGAACAGGGCTACAATGAGCAGTTCTTC. This translates into CASSLEQGYNEQFF.

V is TRBV18 and J is TRBJ2-7; possibly TRBD2 for D (5 bases). Germline V gene data show CDR1 as KGHSH and CDR2 as LQKENI. The CDR3 has 14 amino acids. V lost 1 base, J lost 7 bases, and 14 bases lay in between. The CDR3 bases are TGTGCCAGCTCACCACGGACGGGGAGAAAAGAGCAGTACTTC. Translation gives CASSPRTGRKEQYF.

The V call is TRBV5-1, the J call TRBJ2-5, with 7 positions matching TRBD2. Germline V gives CDR1 SGHRS, CDR2 YFSETQ. With 3 bases clipped from V and 3 bases from J, the junction kept 8 bases outside the gene matches. The CDR3 runs 15 residues. The CDR3 is CASSSGLLAKETQYF. CDR3 bases: TGCGCCAGCAGCTCGGGGTTACTAGCGAAAGAGACCCAGTACTTC. Full variable domain (missing parts from reference TRBV5-1 and TRBJ2-5): KAGVTQTPRYLIKTRGQQVTLSCSPISGHRSVSWYQQTPGQGLQFLFEYFSETQRNKGNFPGRFSGRQFSNSRSEMNVSTLELGDSALYLCASSSGLLAKETQYFGPGTRLLVL.

The chain joins TRBV7-6 to TRBJ2-7, with TRBD1 matching 9 bases. Germline CDR1 SGHVS, CDR2 FNYEAQ. The CDR3 is 15 residues long. V dropped 1 base and J dropped 4; count of bases not matched to a gene: 5. The CDR3: CASSLGGQGFYEQYF. As DNA, the CDR3 is TGTGCCAGCAGCTTAGGCGGACAGGGGTTTTACGAGCAGTACTTC.

This clone is labeled as medium-sized. DNA of the CDR3: TGTGCCAGCAGTTACTCGAGATGGTCTCCTGAAGCTTTCTTT. This encodes CASSYSRWSPEAFF. The chain has TRBV6-5 and TRBJ1-1; D ambiguous. The V gene's germline CDR1 is MNHEY and CDR2 SVGAGI. The CDR3 is 14 residues long. Trimming cost V 0 bases and J 6 bases, with 11 bases left between them.

The V and J genes are TRBV7-9 and TRBJ1-4, with D possibly matching TRBD1 (5 bases). The CDR3 runs 14 residues. V dropped 3 bases and J dropped 7 bases, with 12 bases sitting between them. Looked up from germline, CDR1 is SEHNR and CDR2 is FQNEAQ (reference sequence). CDR3 sequence (DNA): TGTGCCAGCAGCTTTGGCCAGGGCGGTGAAAAACTGTTTTTT. It translates to CASSFGQGGEKLFF.

The chain links TRBV5-6 to TRBJ1-3; D is unclear. The germline V and J ends were trimmed by 2 bases and 0 bases, with 6 bases remaining between them. Germline V CDR1 and CDR2: SGHDT, YYEEEE. The CDR3 totals 14 residues. CDR3 bases: TGTGCCAGCAGCTTTAGGTTCTCTGGAAACACCATATATTTT. As protein: CASSFRFSGNTIYF.

The genes are TRBV15 and TRBJ2-1; D unclear. V lost 0 bases to trimming and J lost 8 bases, with 8 bases between them. The CDR3 has 13 amino acids. Per germline, CDR1 LNHNV and CDR2 YYDKDF (reference sequence). The CDR3 DNA follows: TGTGCCACCAGCAGAGATAGTGGGTATGAGCAGTTCTTC. This sequence encodes CATSRDSGYEQFF.